This TCR beta chain was sequenced during a study of CD8+ T cells in alopecia areata. Study-wide findings and caveats: Scalp samples also yield sequences of resident alphabeta T cells from normal skin.

RNA was isolated and reverse transcribed to cDNA, the sequencing template. Produced via immunoSEQ multiplex PCR; TCRdb's table is partial and in-frame only. The sample includes around 120,000 clones, around 53% of them seen just once. Treatment of the sample: oral pan-JAK inhibitor, 5-10 mg twice daily. Alopecia areata patients provided lesional scalp punch biopsies and peripheral blood. The authors sorted CD4+ and CD8+ T cells from PBMCs. The V segment lost 3 bases and the J segment 4 bases; nucleotides outside the gene matches: 6. CDR1 GTSNPN and CDR2 SVGIG come from the germline V gene (reference sequence). This CDR3 has 13 amino acids. Note on this clone: Its antigen remains unknown.

The origin of this receptor is a human donor with alopecia areata. V gene TRBV30 combines with J gene TRBJ2-7; 7 bases align to TRBD1. Specimen: CD4+ T cells sorted from blood, collected at week 4, from a patient treated with tofacitinib. CDR3 nucleotide sequence: TGTGCCTGGAGGGACAGGAGATTTTACGAGCAGTACTTC. As protein: CAWRDRRFYEQYF.